This is a list of T cell receptor beta chains from one sample in a study of cytomegalovirus exposure and HLA in healthy donors. The method was immunoSEQ multiplex PCR; TCRdb's version includes in-frame clones alone and lacks a portion of them. The sample records 110,000 or so clones, 70% to 80% being singletons. The sequenced material came from PBMCs. These receptors all come from a man in his fifties in good health and CMV-seropositive. Both conserved end residues are part of each CDR3. The D gene is left open where the match is weak. The listing skips clone size in some rows; elsewhere it reads once, few, many or a size class.

J gene | D gene | clone size | V gene | CDR3 protein | CDR3 DNA
TRBJ1-2 | NA | NA | TRBV25-1 | CASSTSGNYGYTF | TGTGCAAGCAGCACTTCGGGAAACTATGGCTACACCTTC
TRBJ1-2 | TRBD1 | NA | TRBV7-2 | CASSPGQGRSGYTF | TGTGCCAGCAGCCCCGGACAGGGGAGGTCCGGCTACACCTTC
TRBJ1-6 | TRBD1 | once | TRBV6-6 | CASRPRDSNSPLHF | TGTGCCAGCAGGCCACGGGACAGCAATTCACCCCTCCACTTT
TRBJ2-7 | TRBD2 | NA | TRBV6-6 | CASSFPGREGYEQYF | TGTGCCAGCAGTTTCCCGGGACGGGAGGGCTACGAGCAGTACTTC
TRBJ2-7 | TRBD1 | NA | TRBV4-2 | CASSPYRDRNYEQYF | TGTGCCAGCAGCCCGTACCGGGACAGGAATTACGAGCAGTACTTC
TRBJ1-1 | NA | NA | TRBV28 | CASSLKGPHAFF | TGTGCCAGCAGTTTAAAGGGGCCACACGCTTTCTTT
TRBJ2-2 | TRBD2 | once | TRBV5-1 | CASSPRGLGYTGELFF | TGCGCCAGCAGCCCAAGGGGACTAGGATACACCGGGGAGCTGTTTTTT
TRBJ2-3 | NA | NA | TRBV18 | CASSPLLDTSMYF | TGTGCCAGCTCACCACTGCTGGATACTAGCATGTATTTT
TRBJ2-7 | TRBD2 | few | TRBV14 | CASSPLGTSRSYEQYF | TGTGCCAGCAGCCCCCTCGGGACTAGCAGGTCCTACGAGCAGTACTTC
TRBJ1-5 | TRBD1 | NA | TRBV5-6 | CASSLVGQGDQPQHF | TGTGCCAGCAGCTTGGTAGGACAGGGAGATCAGCCCCAGCATTTT
TRBJ2-7 | NA | NA | TRBV15 | CATSRDVGGRSSYEQYF | TGTGCCACCAGCAGAGATGTCGGGGGGCGATCATCCTACGAGCAGTACTTC
TRBJ2-7 | NA | once | TRBV10-2 | CASRRAGDHEQYF | TGCGCCAGCCGAAGGGCAGGGGACCACGAGCAGTACTTC
TRBJ2-5 | TRBD1 | few | TRBV7-9 | CASSFTGEETQYF | TGTGCCAGCAGCTTCACAGGGGAAGAGACCCAGTACTTC
TRBJ1-3 | NA | NA | TRBV30 | CAWSPPSVSGNTIYF | TGTGCCTGGAGTCCCCCTTCGGTTTCTGGAAACACCATATATTTT
TRBJ2-7 | TRBD1 | NA | TRBV10-3 | CAISGGQGDYEQYF | TGTGCCATCAGTGGAGGACAGGGGGATTACGAGCAGTACTTC